This TCR beta chain was obtained from a study of blood T cell repertoires in COVID-19. Looking at the study overall: Samples came from the United States, Italy and Spain, spanning acute and convalescent COVID-19. PBMCs, B-cell-depleted T cells, or T cells provided the cDNA or gDNA that made up the material.

Enrolled during active infection, Seattle patients were then followed longitudinally. This clone has a handful of counts. The CDR3 totals 15 residues. Trimming took 1 base from V and 4 from J; bases not matched to a gene: 7. Germline-derived CDR1 and CDR2 are SGHAT and FQDESV (reference sequence). Methods used by the authors: Reference gene primer amplification in the assay estimated nucleated cell counts. Data came from immunoSEQ multiplex PCR; TCRdb stores just in-frame clones and leaves some out. From that table come the V and J calls and clone size; the DNA was used to work out D and trimming. The sample lists roughly 22,000 clones, approximately 78% occurring once.

The sequencing input was peripheral blood. The rearrangement links TRBV11-1 to TRBJ2-7, with TRBD2 matching over 7 bases. The TCR originated in a woman in her seventies with COVID-19, enrolled during active disease. The CDR3 protein is CASSLEASGTYEQYF. Here the CDR3 DNA reads TGTGCCAGCAGCTTAGAGGCTAGCGGCACTTACGAGCAGTACTTC.